This TCR beta chain was captured in a study of blood T cells in healthy people across ages. Trimming took 4 bases from V and 1 from J, leaving 6 bases between them. CDR3 size: 12 residues. Germline V lookup: CDR1 DFQATT, CDR2 SNEGSKA (reference sequence). On this clonotype itself: Its antigen is as yet unknown.

The authors ran a second PCR of about 6 to 12 cycles using a sample-barcoded 5' primer and a J-beta primer mix. TCRdb processed the 5' RACE reads anew with MiXCR; each CDR3 protein has one entry. The table has some 930,000 distinct CDR3 sequences, approximately 32% seen once. Study-wide results and caveats: Diversity figures based on one million T cells were deemed too low. Unknown CMV status may confound age-related changes in expanded clones.

These data were likewise used in another study, on T cells of mothers and their children. That work states: Overlap ran slightly, non-significantly higher for related than unrelated mother-child pairs.

This sequence was found in a woman in her forties in good health. The chain links TRBV20-1 to TRBJ2-3, with D unresolved. The source material was blood. CDR3 bases: TGCAGTGCTATGTATGGCACAGATACGCAGTATTTT. Translated, it gives CSAMYGTDTQYF.